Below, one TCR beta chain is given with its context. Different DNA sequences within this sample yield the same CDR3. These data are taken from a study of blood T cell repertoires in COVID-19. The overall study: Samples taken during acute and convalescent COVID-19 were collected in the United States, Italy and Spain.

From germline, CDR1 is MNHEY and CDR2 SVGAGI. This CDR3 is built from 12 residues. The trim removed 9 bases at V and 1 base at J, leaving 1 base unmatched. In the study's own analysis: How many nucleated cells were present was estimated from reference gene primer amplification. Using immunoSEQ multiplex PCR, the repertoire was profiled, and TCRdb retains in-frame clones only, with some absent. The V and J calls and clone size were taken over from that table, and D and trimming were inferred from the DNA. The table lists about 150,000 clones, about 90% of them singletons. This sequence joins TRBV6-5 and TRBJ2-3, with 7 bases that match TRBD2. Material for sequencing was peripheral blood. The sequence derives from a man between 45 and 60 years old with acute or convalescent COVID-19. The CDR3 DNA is TGTGCCAGTCGGGGGGGCACAGATACGCAGTATTTT. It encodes CASRGGTDTQYF.